Listed below are T cell receptor beta chains from one sample, sequenced in a study of T cell clonotyping in hematopoietic cell transplantation. Sequenced by immunoSEQ multiplex PCR; TCRdb stores in-frame clones only, minus some. The sample shows over 10,000 clones, under 95% of them seen only once. The sequencing sample was made of peripheral blood mononuclear cells. The source is a woman aged 45-59 years in good health. Some clones in this sample may be carry-over from other donors' samples. Each CDR3 is given with its conserved first and last residue. The D gene is left open where the match is weak.

TRBV19	TRBJ1-6	-	CASSTAVTVHSPLHF
TRBV29-1	TRBJ1-5	-	CSVEGQPNQPQHF
TRBV19	TRBJ1-6	-	CASSIGQPPNNSPLHF
TRBV19	TRBJ2-1	-	CASSIVGRRAYNEQFF
TRBV27	TRBJ2-7	-	CASSSILPAAPREQYF
TRBV5-8	TRBJ1-1	-	CASSYRARNTEAFF
TRBV25-1	TRBJ1-2	TRBD1	CASSEMTGQSSGYTF
TRBV5-5	TRBJ1-3	-	CASSLVQGQAGNTIYF
TRBV19	TRBJ1-1	-	CASSPADRNTEAFF
TRBV7-6	TRBJ1-3	-	CASSLVPGYSGNTIYF
TRBV6-5	TRBJ1-6	-	CATNSKNNSPLHF
TRBV4-2	TRBJ2-2	-	CASSQGGGFTGELFF